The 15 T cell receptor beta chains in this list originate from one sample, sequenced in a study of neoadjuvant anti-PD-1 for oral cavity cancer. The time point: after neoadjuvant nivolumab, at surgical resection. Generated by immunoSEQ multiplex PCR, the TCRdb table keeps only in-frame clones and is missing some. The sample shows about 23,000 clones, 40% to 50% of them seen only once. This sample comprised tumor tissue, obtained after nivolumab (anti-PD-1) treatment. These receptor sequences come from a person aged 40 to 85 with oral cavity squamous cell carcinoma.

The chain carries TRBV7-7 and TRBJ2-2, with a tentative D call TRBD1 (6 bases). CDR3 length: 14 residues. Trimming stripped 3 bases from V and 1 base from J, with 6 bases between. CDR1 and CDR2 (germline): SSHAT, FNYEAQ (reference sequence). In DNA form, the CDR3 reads TGTGCCAGCAGCTTGGACAGGAACACCGGGGAGCTGTTTTTT. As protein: CASSLDRNTGELFF.

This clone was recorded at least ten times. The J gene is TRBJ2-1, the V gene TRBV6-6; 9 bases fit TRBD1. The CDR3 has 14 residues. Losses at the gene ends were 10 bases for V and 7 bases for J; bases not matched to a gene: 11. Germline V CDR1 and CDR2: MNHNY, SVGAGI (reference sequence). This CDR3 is CATTPGQGTNEQFF. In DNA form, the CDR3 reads TGTGCCACCACGCCGGGACAGGGCACGAATGAGCAGTTCTTC.

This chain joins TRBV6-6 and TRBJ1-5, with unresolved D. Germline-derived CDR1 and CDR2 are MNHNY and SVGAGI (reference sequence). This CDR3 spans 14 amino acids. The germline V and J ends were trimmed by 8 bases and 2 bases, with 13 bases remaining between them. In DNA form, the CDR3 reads TGTGCCAGCGCCGAAGAGGGAGGCAATCAGCCCCAGCATTTT. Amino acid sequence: CASAEEGGNQPQHF.

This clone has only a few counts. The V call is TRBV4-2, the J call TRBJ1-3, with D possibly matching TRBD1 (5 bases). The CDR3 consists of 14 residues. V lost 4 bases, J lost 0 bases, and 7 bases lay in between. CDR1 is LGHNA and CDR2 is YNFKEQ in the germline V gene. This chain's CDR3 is CASSRGDSGNTIYF. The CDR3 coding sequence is TGTGCCAGCAGCCGGGGGGACTCTGGAAACACCATATATTTT.

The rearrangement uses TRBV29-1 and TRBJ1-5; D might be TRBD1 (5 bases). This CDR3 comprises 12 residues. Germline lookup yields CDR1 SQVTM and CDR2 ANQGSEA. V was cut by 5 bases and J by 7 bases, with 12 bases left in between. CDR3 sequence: CSVKQGEQPQHF. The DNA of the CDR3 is TGCAGCGTTAAGCAGGGTGAGCAGCCCCAGCATTTT.

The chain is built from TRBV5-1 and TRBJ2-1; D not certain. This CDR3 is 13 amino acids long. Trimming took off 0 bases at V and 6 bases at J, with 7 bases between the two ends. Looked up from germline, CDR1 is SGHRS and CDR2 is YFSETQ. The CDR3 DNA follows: TGCGCCAGCAGCTTGGATGACACCAATGAGCAGTTCTTC. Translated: CASSLDDTNEQFF.

The CDR3 region is CASSLNGQGASTEAFF. CDR3 coding DNA: TGTGCCAGCAGCTTAAATGGGCAGGGGGCAAGCACTGAAGCTTTCTTT. The chain is built from TRBV7-3 and TRBJ1-1, with TRBD1 identical over 8 bases. With 1 base clipped from V and 4 bases from J, the junction kept 8 bases outside the gene matches. From germline, CDR1 is SGHTA and CDR2 FQGTGA. The CDR3 sequence is 16 residues long.

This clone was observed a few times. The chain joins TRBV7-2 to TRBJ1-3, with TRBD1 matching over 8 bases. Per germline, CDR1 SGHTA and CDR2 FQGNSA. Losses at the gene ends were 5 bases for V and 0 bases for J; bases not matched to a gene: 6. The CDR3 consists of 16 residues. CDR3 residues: CASSPLQGGSGNTIYF. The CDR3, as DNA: TGTGCCAGCAGCCCGTTACAGGGGGGCTCTGGAAACACCATATATTTT.

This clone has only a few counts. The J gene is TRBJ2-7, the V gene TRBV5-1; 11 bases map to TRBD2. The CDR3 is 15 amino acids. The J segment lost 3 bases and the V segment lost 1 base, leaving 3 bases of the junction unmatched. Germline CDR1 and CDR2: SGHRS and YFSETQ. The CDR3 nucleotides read TGCGCCAGCAGCTTGCTAGCGGGGGGAGGCTACGAGCAGTACTTC. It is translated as CASSLLAGGGYEQYF.

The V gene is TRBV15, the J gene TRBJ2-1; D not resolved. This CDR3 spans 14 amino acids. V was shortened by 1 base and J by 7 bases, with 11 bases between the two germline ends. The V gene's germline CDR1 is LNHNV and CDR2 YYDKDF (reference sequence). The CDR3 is CATSRAVGSNEQFF. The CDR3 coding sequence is TGTGCCACCAGCAGAGCAGTCGGATCAAATGAGCAGTTCTTC.

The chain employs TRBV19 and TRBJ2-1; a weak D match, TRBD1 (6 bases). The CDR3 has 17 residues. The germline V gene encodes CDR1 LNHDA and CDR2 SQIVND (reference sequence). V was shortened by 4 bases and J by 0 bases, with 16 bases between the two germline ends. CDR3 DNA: TGTGCCAGTAGTAGTCCGACGGGACACTTCTCCTACAATGAGCAGTTCTTC. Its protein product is CASSSPTGHFSYNEQFF.

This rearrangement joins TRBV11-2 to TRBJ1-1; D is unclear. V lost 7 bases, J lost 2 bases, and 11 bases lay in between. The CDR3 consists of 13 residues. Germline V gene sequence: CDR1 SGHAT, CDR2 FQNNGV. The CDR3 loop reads CASTRGLNTEAFF. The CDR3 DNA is TGTGCCAGCACCCGGGGTCTAAACACTGAAGCTTTCTTT.

CDR3 nucleotides: TGTGCCAGCAGCTTTGGATGGGGTCAAGGGGGGGTCAATCAGCCCCAGCATTTT. Amino acid sequence: CASSFGWGQGGVNQPQHF. V is TRBV7-2 and J is TRBJ1-5, with a tentative D call TRBD1 (6 bases). The CDR3 is 18 residues long. Between the trimmed V and J ends, which lost 3 bases and 3 bases, there was a span of 21 bases. The germline V gene encodes CDR1 SGHTA and CDR2 FQGNSA.

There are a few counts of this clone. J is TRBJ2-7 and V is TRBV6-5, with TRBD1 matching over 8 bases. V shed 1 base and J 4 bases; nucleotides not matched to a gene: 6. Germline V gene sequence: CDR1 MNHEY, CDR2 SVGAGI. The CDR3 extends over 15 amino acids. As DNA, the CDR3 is TGTGCCAGCAGTTACTTAGGACAGGGTGGGTACGAGCAGTACTTC. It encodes CASSYLGQGGYEQYF.

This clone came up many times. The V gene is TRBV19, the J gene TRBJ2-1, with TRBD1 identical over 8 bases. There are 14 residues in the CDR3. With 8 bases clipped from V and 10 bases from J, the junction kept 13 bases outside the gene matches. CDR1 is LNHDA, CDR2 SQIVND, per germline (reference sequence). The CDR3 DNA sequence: TGTGCCAGTTCCAGGGGGCCCCTCTTGGGGGAGCAGTTCTTC. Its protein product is CASSRGPLLGEQFF.